Below, 18 T cell receptor beta chains from the same sample are listed, as sequenced in a study of blood T cell repertoires in COVID-19. Profiled with immunoSEQ multiplex PCR; TCRdb holds only in-frame clones, not every one. This sample has some 47,000 clones, with about 82% found just once. The specimen sequenced was peripheral blood. These receptors all come from an older woman with acute or convalescent COVID-19.

The V call is TRBV4-1, the J call TRBJ1-2, with D maybe TRBD1 (5 bases). Germline CDR1 reads MGHRA; CDR2 reads YSYEKL. V was trimmed by 4 bases and J by 4 bases, leaving 19 bases between them. The CDR3 has 16 amino acids. CDR3 bases: TGCGCCAGCAGCCCTCAACGGGGGGATGGGGGCTATGGCTACACCTTC. Protein sequence: CASSPQRGDGGYGYTF.

J is TRBJ2-1 and V is TRBV24-1; 7 bases align to TRBD2. From germline, CDR1 is KGHDR and CDR2 SFDVKD. The V segment lost 1 base and the J segment 8 bases; nucleotides outside the gene matches: 7. CDR3 length: 15 amino acids. This chain's CDR3 is CATSDFFSGLDEQFF. CDR3 nucleotides: TGTGCCACCAGTGATTTCTTTAGCGGGCTCGATGAGCAGTTCTTC.

This clone was observed a handful of times. The chain combines TRBV5-1 with TRBJ1-4; 8 nucleotides line up with TRBD1. Germline-derived CDR1 and CDR2 are SGHRS and YFSETQ. V dropped 4 bases and J dropped 2; count of bases not matched to a gene: 4. The CDR3 runs to 15 residues. CDR3 DNA: TGCGCCAGCAGCACCTGGACAGGGACTAATGAAAAACTGTTTTTT. Translation: CASSTWTGTNEKLFF.

The V gene is TRBV18, the J gene TRBJ1-3, with D unresolved. The CDR3 runs 14 residues. CDR1 and CDR2 (germline): KGHSH, LQKENI. With 3 bases removed from V and 0 bases from J, the gap between germline ends came to 6 bases. CDR3 nucleotide sequence: TGTGCCAGCTCACCTCAGAACTCTGGAAACACCATATATTTT. This translates into CASSPQNSGNTIYF.

The V gene is TRBV27, the J gene TRBJ2-7; 8 bases map to TRBD1. Germline assignment: CDR1 MNHEY and CDR2 SMNVEV (reference sequence). The V gene end was trimmed by 7 bases and the J gene end by 1 base; junction bases not matched to a gene: 6. The CDR3 totals 14 residues. The CDR3 sequence is CASKGQGASYEQYF. For the CDR3, the DNA is TGTGCCAGCAAAGGACAGGGCGCTTCCTACGAGCAGTACTTC.

The gene calls are TRBV19 and TRBJ2-1; D perhaps matches TRBD1 (6 bases). The CDR3 extends over 15 amino acids. Germline loops: CDR1 LNHDA, CDR2 SQIVND (reference sequence). Between the trimmed V and J ends, which lost 5 bases and 1 base, there was a span of 12 bases. This CDR3 is CASSLKGDSYNEQFF. In DNA form, the CDR3 reads TGTGCCAGTAGTTTGAAGGGGGATTCCTACAATGAGCAGTTCTTC.

As regards this clone: The junction and the germline gene differ at one end; a read error may be behind it. The V gene is TRBV6-5, the J gene TRBJ2-1, with D tentatively TRBD1 (7 bases). Germline V gene lookup returns CDR1 MNHEY and CDR2 SVGAGI. The CDR3 runs 12 residues. The CDR3 region is CASSYSGGTDIF. In nucleotides, the CDR3 is TGTGCCAGCAGTTACTCGGGCGGGACAGATATCTTC.

This chain uses TRBV18 with TRBJ2-1; 10 nucleotides line up with TRBD2. Trimming took 3 bases from V and 6 from J; bases not matched to a gene: 2. The CDR3 is 14 amino acids. CDR1 is KGHSH and CDR2 is LQKENI in the germline V gene. CDR3 sequence reads: CASSPLAGVNEQFF. For the CDR3, the DNA is TGTGCCAGCTCACCCCTAGCGGGAGTCAATGAGCAGTTCTTC. The full variable domain, completed using reference TRBV18 and TRBJ2-1, is NAGVMQNPRHLVRRRGQEARLRCSPMKGHSHVYWYRQLPEEGLKFMVYLQKENIIDESGMPKERFSAEFPKEGPSILRIQQVVRGDSAAYFCASSPLAGVNEQFFGPGTRLTVL.

The chain is built from TRBV18 and TRBJ2-7, with a weak D call TRBD1 (5 bases). The CDR3 consists of 14 residues. Trimming stripped 3 bases from V and 1 base from J, with 10 bases between. Per germline, CDR1 KGHSH and CDR2 LQKENI. CDR3 region: CASSPTTGSYEQYF. The CDR3 DNA reads TGTGCCAGCTCACCGACCACAGGATCCTACGAGCAGTACTTC. The variable domain in full, completed from reference TRBV18 and TRBJ2-7, reads NAGVMQNPRHLVRRRGQEARLRCSPMKGHSHVYWYRQLPEEGLKFMVYLQKENIIDESGMPKERFSAEFPKEGPSILRIQQVVRGDSAAYFCASSPTTGSYEQYFGPGTRLTVT.

This chain connects TRBV9 to TRBJ1-1; TRBD1 aligns across 7 bases. The CDR3 totals 15 residues. V lost 4 bases and J lost 0; bases outside the gene matches: 6. Germline V lookup: CDR1 SGDLS, CDR2 YYNGEE. CDR3 in DNA: TGTGCCAGCAGCTCGGGACAGTCTATGAACACTGAAGCTTTCTTT. As protein: CASSSGQSMNTEAFF.

In its sample, this clone was seen a few times. This sample includes further DNA sequences coding for the same CDR3. The chain combines TRBV7-9 with TRBJ2-7, with D possibly being TRBD1 (6 bases). Germline CDR1 is SEHNR and CDR2 is FQNEAQ (reference sequence). V lost 3 bases and J lost 1, with 10 bases in between. This CDR3 spans 14 amino acids. Here the CDR3 DNA reads TGTGCCAGCAGCTTCGGACAGCCTTCCTACGAGCAGTACTTC. Protein: CASSFGQPSYEQYF.

The rearrangement joins TRBV6-6 to TRBJ1-2; maybe TRBD1 (5 bases). This CDR3 spans 15 amino acids. V was clipped by 8 bases and J by 1 base, with 17 bases between them. Germline V CDR1 and CDR2: MNHNY, SVGAGI (reference sequence). CDR3 loop: CASGQSAQINYGYTF. CDR3 coding DNA: TGTGCCAGCGGACAAAGTGCGCAGATTAACTATGGCTACACCTTC.

V usage is TRBV15 and J usage is TRBJ1-6; 9 positions agree with TRBD1. The CDR3 runs to 17 residues. The trim removed 0 bases at V and 10 bases at J, leaving 10 bases unmatched. The germline CDR1 and CDR2 sequences are LNHNV and YYDKDF (reference sequence). The CDR3 DNA reads TGTGCCACCAGCAGAGAGAGAAAGGGACAGGGAGGCTCACCCCTCCACTTT. It specifies CATSRERKGQGGSPLHF.

V is TRBV19 and J is TRBJ1-1; a possible D gene is TRBD1 (5 bases). Trimming stripped 3 bases from V and 1 base from J, with 9 bases between. CDR1 LNHDA and CDR2 SQIVND come from the germline V gene (reference sequence). The CDR3 length is 14 residues. The CDR3 coding sequence is TGTGCCAGTAGTATTCAGGGTGCGAACACTGAAGCTTTCTTT. It yields the protein CASSIQGANTEAFF.

V is TRBV5-1 and J is TRBJ2-7; TRBD1 is a possible D gene (5 bases). Germline V gives CDR1 SGHRS, CDR2 YFSETQ. Trimming cost V 4 bases and J 0 bases, with 14 bases left between them. CDR3 length: 15 amino acids. CDR3 sequence (DNA): TGCGCCAGCAGCGCCCGACGGACAAGCTCCTACGAGCAGTACTTC. Translation gives CASSARRTSSYEQYF. The complete variable domain, with remaining parts taken from reference TRBV5-1 and TRBJ2-7, reads KAGVTQTPRYLIKTRGQQVTLSCSPISGHRSVSWYQQTPGQGLQFLFEYFSETQRNKGNFPGRFSGRQFSNSRSEMNVSTLELGDSALYLCASSARRTSSYEQYFGPGTRLTVT.

For the CDR3, the DNA is TGTGCCAGTAGTATCCTAGCGGGACTAAATGAGCAGTTCTTC. Translation: CASSILAGLNEQFF. The rearrangement joins TRBV19 to TRBJ2-1, with 9 bases identical to TRBD2. The CDR3 sequence is 14 residues long. The germline gives CDR1 LNHDA, CDR2 SQIVND (reference sequence). With 3 bases clipped from V and 7 bases from J, the junction kept 4 bases outside the gene matches.

The V call is TRBV4-1, the J call TRBJ2-1, with D possibly TRBD1 on 6 matching bases. The germline V and J ends were trimmed by 8 bases and 0 bases, with 14 bases remaining between them. CDR1 and CDR2 from the germline V gene are MGHRA and YSYEKL. The CDR3 totals 15 residues. The CDR3 protein is CASSKGESSYNEQFF. CDR3 bases: TGCGCCAGCTCCAAGGGGGAGAGCTCCTACAATGAGCAGTTCTTC.

The chain employs TRBV2 and TRBJ1-3, with D possibly being TRBD1 (5 bases). Germline V gene lookup returns CDR1 SNHLY and CDR2 FYNNEI. Trimming shortened V by 6 bases and J by 0 bases, and 12 bases separated the two germline ends. CDR3 length: 15 residues. CDR3 coding DNA: TGTGCCAGCAGCCAAACGACAGTCTCTGGAAACACCATATATTTT. Translation: CASSQTTVSGNTIYF.